This TCR beta chain is from a study of blood T cells in healthy people across ages. Study outcomes and limitations: Among T cells, TCR beta diversity per million cells dropped roughly linearly as age rose. Donors of long life had a larger count of naive CD4+ cells and greater diversity than aged donors.

With a J-beta primer mix and a sample-barcoded 5' primer, a second PCR ran about 7 to 11 cycles. Via MiXCR, TCRdb re-called the 5' RACE reads, giving one row per CDR3 protein. The table lists about 770,000 distinct CDR3 sequences, under 45% of them singletons. About this clonotype: Its antigen is unknown.

From germline, CDR1 is SGHNT and CDR2 YENEEA. Trimming took 7 bases from V and 2 from J; bases not matched to a gene: 6. The CDR3 sequence is 14 residues long. The chain recombines TRBV11-3 with TRBJ2-3, with TRBD1 identical over 7 bases. Sample: blood. The sequence was collected from a man aged 55 to 70 in good health. DNA for the CDR3: TGTGCCAGCACCTCGGGACAGCCCACAGATACGCAGTATTTT. Amino acid sequence: CASTSGQPTDTQYF.